A selection of T cell receptor beta chains follows, all from one sample in a study of T cell changes during pregnancy in multiple sclerosis. The data were produced by immunoSEQ multiplex PCR, yet TCRdb's version contains in-frame clones alone and is incomplete. The sample shows about 43,000 clones, about 90% of them seen only once. The sequences come from peripheral blood, collected in the second trimester of pregnancy. The receptor set was obtained from a female donor in good health, enrolled as a control in a pregnancy study. The CDR3 runs from the conserved cysteine through the conserved F or W. The D gene is left open where the match is weak. For some rows the clone size is stated as once, few or many, or as a class when expanded; others skip it.

j_call clone_size d_call v_call cdr3_aa cdr3_nt
TRBJ1-1 . . TRBV6-1 CASLKTRVPNTEAFF TGTGCCAGCCTAAAGACCCGGGTACCGAACACTGAAGCTTTCTTT
TRBJ2-1 . TRBD1 TRBV7-9 CASSLAGTGSSYNEQFF TGTGCCAGCAGCTTAGCAGGGACAGGGAGCTCCTACAATGAGCAGTTCTTC
TRBJ1-1 . . TRBV2 CASSWGVTMNTEAFF TGTGCCAGCAGTTGGGGAGTAACGATGAACACTGAAGCTTTCTTT
TRBJ2-5 . TRBD2 TRBV7-2 CASSFGGGARETQYF TGTGCCAGCAGCTTCGGCGGGGGGGCCCGAGAGACCCAGTACTTC
TRBJ2-3 . TRBD2 TRBV11-3 CASSSREDYDTQYF TGTGCCAGCAGCTCTCGGGAGGATTACGATACGCAGTATTTT
TRBJ2-5 once TRBD2 TRBV15 CATSDLGGIQETQYF TGTGCCACCAGCGACTTGGGGGGGATCCAAGAGACCCAGTACTTC
TRBJ1-2 . TRBD1 TRBV11-3 CASSLAGTAYGYTF TGTGCCAGCAGCTTAGCTGGGACAGCCTATGGCTACACCTTC
TRBJ2-1 . . TRBV11-2 CASSFGSEQFF TGTGCCAGCAGCTTCGGTTCCGAGCAGTTCTTC
TRBJ2-7 . . TRBV7-2 CASSLRTQREEQYF TGTGCCAGCAGCTTACGGACCCAGAGGGAGGAGCAGTACTTC
TRBJ1-1 . TRBD1 TRBV27 CASSLPTGTEAFF TGTGCCAGCAGTTTACCGACAGGGACTGAAGCTTTCTTT
TRBJ2-3 . . TRBV28 CASSPGDTQYF TGTGCCAGCAGTCCGGGAGATACGCAGTATTTT
TRBJ1-5 . . TRBV9 CASGQGREGNQPQHF TGTGCCAGCGGGCAGGGGCGCGAAGGCAATCAGCCCCAGCATTTT
TRBJ1-2 . TRBD1 TRBV6-4 CARGQVGYGYTF TGTGCCAGGGGACAGGTCGGTTATGGCTACACCTTC
TRBJ1-3 . TRBD1 TRBV10-1 CASSADRELNHRANTIYF TGCGCCAGCAGTGCCGACAGGGAGCTAAACCATCGAGCCAACACCATATATTTT
TRBJ1-2 . . TRBV29-1 CSVERGYGYTF TGCAGCGTTGAACGGGGGTATGGCTACACCTTC
TRBJ2-7 . TRBD2 TRBV11-3 CASSLDESGGPLYF TGTGCCAGCAGCTTAGATGAGAGCGGGGGTCCCCTCTACTTC
TRBJ1-5 . TRBD1 TRBV27 CASSLWGQGAQARGPGGNQPQHF TGTGCCAGCAGTTTATGGGGACAGGGGGCGCAGGCTCGGGGCCCGGGGGGCAATCAGCCCCAGCATTTT
TRBJ1-2 . . TRBV19 CASSIGARGNYGYTF TGTGCCAGTAGTATAGGAGCCAGGGGAAACTATGGCTACACCTTC
TRBJ1-1 few . TRBV30 CAWTGPEAFF TGTGCCTGGACAGGGCCTGAAGCTTTCTTT
TRBJ2-7 once TRBD2 TRBV7-8 CASSWLRAGGAYEQYF TGTGCCAGCAGTTGGTTAAGAGCGGGAGGGGCCTACGAGCAGTACTTC
TRBJ2-1 . TRBD2 TRBV4-1 CASSQVDLGLAGYNEQFF TGCGCCAGCAGCCAAGTGGACTTAGGACTAGCGGGTTACAATGAGCAGTTCTTC
TRBJ1-2 . . TRBV30 CAWNEVGASGYTF TGTGCCTGGAACGAGGTGGGAGCTAGTGGCTACACCTTC
TRBJ1-4 . . TRBV5-6 CASSPRGEKLFF TGTGCCAGCAGCCCGAGGGGGGAAAAACTGTTTTTT
TRBJ1-1 . . TRBV29-1 CSVDGWGQGTEAFF TGCAGCGTTGATGGATGGGGGCAAGGTACTGAAGCTTTCTTT
TRBJ2-2 . . TRBV30 CAWSLGAANTGELFF TGTGCCTGGAGTTTAGGGGCCGCGAACACCGGGGAGCTGTTTTTT
TRBJ1-5 . TRBD1 TRBV19 CATRTGPAFNQPQHF TGTGCCACCCGGACAGGGCCAGCATTCAATCAGCCCCAGCATTTT
TRBJ1-1 . . TRBV30 CAWSFSVATEAFF TGTGCCTGGAGTTTCTCCGTAGCCACTGAAGCTTTCTTT
TRBJ1-1 . . TRBV30 CAWSVQVGGNTEAFF TGTGCCTGGAGTGTACAGGTCGGAGGGAATACTGAAGCTTTCTTT
TRBJ1-1 . TRBD1 TRBV7-9 CASSFGQGNTEAFF TGTGCCAGCAGCTTCGGACAGGGCAACACTGAAGCTTTCTTT
TRBJ2-1 . TRBD2 TRBV18 CASSPGASGVNNEQFF TGTGCCAGCTCACCGGGGGCTAGCGGGGTTAACAATGAGCAGTTCTTC
TRBJ2-2 . TRBD2 TRBV12-5 CASGGRVGTGELFF TGTGCTAGTGGCGGGAGGGTAGGGACCGGGGAGCTGTTTTTT
TRBJ2-7 . . TRBV15 CATSRVDTLYEQYF TGTGCCACCAGCAGAGTTGACACCCTCTACGAGCAGTACTTC
TRBJ1-5 once TRBD1 TRBV7-2 CASSLDAGGGNQPQHF TGTGCCAGCAGCTTAGACGCAGGGGGCGGCAATCAGCCCCAGCATTTT
TRBJ2-3 . TRBD2 TRBV29-1 CSVLRTSGWETDTQYF TGCAGCGTTTTGAGGACTAGCGGGTGGGAGACAGATACGCAGTATTTT
TRBJ1-5 . . TRBV27 CASSLLSGAQPQHF TGTGCCAGCAGTTTATTATCAGGGGCCCAGCCCCAGCATTTT
TRBJ1-6 . . TRBV6-5 CASSLQNSPLHF TGTGCCAGCAGTTTACAGAATTCACCCCTCCACTTT
TRBJ1-2 . . TRBV12-5 CASAPGAFYGYTF TGTGCTAGTGCTCCAGGGGCTTTCTATGGCTACACCTTC
TRBJ1-6 . . TRBV14 CASSQELAGNSPLHF TGTGCCAGCAGCCAAGAACTGGCAGGGAATTCACCCCTCCACTTT
TRBJ1-1 . . TRBV19 CASSIVPGVNAEAFF TGTGCCAGTAGTATAGTTCCCGGGGTTAACGCTGAAGCTTTCTTT
TRBJ2-1 . TRBD1 TRBV9 CASSKTGGATNEQFF TGTGCCAGCAGCAAGACAGGGGGGGCTACTAATGAGCAGTTCTTC
TRBJ1-1 few . TRBV29-1 CSLGVGTEAFF TGCAGCCTAGGGGTGGGGACTGAAGCTTTCTTT
TRBJ2-1 . TRBD2 TRBV12-5 CASGLVPGGSYNEQFF TGTGCTAGTGGTTTGGTACCGGGGGGCTCCTACAATGAGCAGTTCTTC
TRBJ1-4 once . TRBV19 CASRGSGEEKLFF TGTGCCAGTAGGGGGTCCGGGGAGGAAAAACTGTTTTTT
TRBJ2-7 . . TRBV28 CASSPRMRTSQYEQYF TGTGCCAGCAGCCCCAGAATGAGGACATCGCAGTACGAGCAGTACTTC
TRBJ2-7 . . TRBV9 CASSQRDFSYEQYF TGTGCCAGCAGCCAAAGGGACTTTTCCTACGAGCAGTACTTC
TRBJ1-4 . . TRBV15 CATSSAPEKLFF TGTGCCACCAGCAGTGCGCCTGAAAAACTGTTTTTT